The 11 T cell receptor beta chains below were found in one sample sequenced in a study of blood T cells in healthy people across ages. Next came a second PCR, run for roughly 7 to 12 cycles, which used a sample-barcoded 5' primer along with a J-beta primer mix. In TCRdb, the 5' RACE reads were re-called with MiXCR into one record per CDR3 protein. The sample holds about 1.6 million distinct CDR3 sequences, roughly 30% seen once. The sequencing sample was made of blood. The origin of the receptors is a woman under 40 in good health.

This chain joins TRBV7-3 and TRBJ2-2; 10 bases line up with TRBD1. The CDR3 consists of 16 residues. Trimming cost V 5 bases and J 1 base; bases outside gene matches: 4. In germline, CDR1 is SGHTA, CDR2 FQGTGA. The chain's CDR3 is CASSPWTGGNTGELFF. For the CDR3, the DNA is TGTGCCAGCAGCCCCTGGACAGGGGGGAACACCGGGGAGCTGTTTTTT.

The chain joins TRBV5-6 to TRBJ1-1, with D possibly being TRBD1 (5 bases). The CDR3 sequence is 17 residues long. Germline V CDR1 and CDR2: SGHDT, YYEEEE. Trimming cost V 4 bases and J 2 bases, with 21 bases left between them. The CDR3 is CASSPFGGVAPNTEAFF. The CDR3 bases are TGTGCCAGCAGCCCCTTCGGGGGGGTCGCCCCTAACACTGAAGCTTTCTTT.

The chain carries TRBV2 and TRBJ2-7; D perhaps matches TRBD2 (5 bases). Trimming removed 7 bases from V and 0 bases from J, with 10 bases in between. CDR1 and CDR2 from the germline V gene are SNHLY and FYNNEI. CDR3 length equals 13 residues. The DNA for the CDR3 is TGTGCCAGCAACCGGGATCCCTCCTACGAGCAGTACTTC. The encoded protein is CASNRDPSYEQYF. Full variable domain (rest looked up from reference TRBV2 and TRBJ2-7): EPEVTQTPSHQVTQMGQEVILRCVPISNHLYFYWYRQILGQKVEFLVSFYNNEISEKSEIFDDQFSVERPDGSNFTLKIRSTKLEDSAMYFCASNRDPSYEQYFGPGTRLTVT.

This clonotype was seen many times. The rearrangement joins TRBV7-6 to TRBJ2-5; the D is unclear. Germline V gives CDR1 SGHVS, CDR2 FNYEAQ. The CDR3 runs to 13 residues. V was shortened by 0 bases and J by 4 bases, with 6 bases between the two germline ends. The CDR3 protein is CASSLATGETQYF. CDR3 in DNA: TGTGCCAGCAGCTTAGCCACGGGAGAGACCCAGTACTTC.

V and J are TRBV29-1 and TRBJ2-7; D could derive from TRBD1 or TRBD2 (5 bases each). CDR3 length equals 12 residues. The germline CDR1 and CDR2 sequences are SQVTM and ANQGSEA. With 6 bases removed from V and 0 bases from J, the gap between germline ends came to 9 bases. The CDR3 reads CSVRDASYEQYF. The CDR3 bases are TGCAGCGTCAGGGACGCCTCCTACGAGCAGTACTTC.

The V call is TRBV18, the J call TRBJ2-1, with 7 bases lining up with TRBD1. V lost 4 bases and J lost 4; bases outside the gene matches: 7. The germline V gene encodes CDR1 KGHSH and CDR2 LQKENI. The CDR3 has 15 amino acids. Here the CDR3 DNA reads TGTGCCAGCTCACAGGGGACAGAAGAGTACAATGAGCAGTTCTTC. Its translation: CASSQGTEEYNEQFF. Full variable domain (outside the CDR3, taken from reference TRBV18 and TRBJ2-1): NAGVMQNPRHLVRRRGQEARLRCSPMKGHSHVYWYRQLPEEGLKFMVYLQKENIIDESGMPKERFSAEFPKEGPSILRIQQVVRGDSAAYFCASSQGTEEYNEQFFGPGTRLTVL.

This clonotype was seen only a few times. The J gene is TRBJ2-2, the V gene TRBV7-2, with D possibly TRBD2 on 5 matching bases. CDR1 is SGHTA, CDR2 FQGNSA, per germline. The CDR3 is 15 amino acids. V dropped 2 bases and J dropped 2 bases, with 9 bases sitting between them. The DNA of the CDR3 is TGTGCCAGCAGCTTATTGAGGGCTAACACCGGGGAGCTGTTTTTT. This sequence encodes CASSLLRANTGELFF.

This chain links TRBV20-1 with TRBJ1-2; 9 bases agree with TRBD1. This CDR3 is built from 14 residues. CDR1 is DFQATT, CDR2 SNEGSKA, per germline (reference sequence). Trimming took 0 bases from V and 5 from J; bases not matched to a gene: 4. The CDR3 spells CSARDRDREYGYTF. CDR3 DNA: TGCAGTGCTAGAGATAGGGACAGGGAATATGGCTACACCTTC.

Regarding this clonotype: The junction does not match germline at one end; this may be a read error. The V call is TRBV9, the J call TRBJ2-3; no clear D gene. Per germline, CDR1 SGDLS and CDR2 YYNGEE. CDR3 length: 12 residues. CDR3 loop: CASSFPTDMQYF. The CDR3 nucleotides are TGTGCCAGCAGCTTCCCCACAGATATGCAGTATTTT.

This clonotype has more than one count but fewer than ten. The chain couples TRBV27 to TRBJ2-1; 13 nucleotides agree with TRBD2. The CDR3 covers 18 residues. Germline CDR1 is MNHEY and CDR2 is SMNVEV (reference sequence). The ends lost 3 bases at V and 5 bases at J; junction bases unmatched: 10. The CDR3 sequence: CASSFPALGLAGNNEQFF. The CDR3 nucleotides are TGTGCCAGCAGTTTCCCAGCATTGGGACTAGCGGGAAACAATGAGCAGTTCTTC.

This clonotype turned up a few times. The chain has TRBV4-1 and TRBJ2-3; a possible D gene is TRBD1 (6 bases). There are 15 residues in the CDR3. Germline V gene data show CDR1 as MGHRA and CDR2 as YSYEKL. V was trimmed by 3 bases and J by 0 bases, leaving 10 bases between them. The CDR3 DNA follows: TGCGCCAGCAGCCAGAACAGGGAAAGCACAGATACGCAGTATTTT. This encodes CASSQNRESTDTQYF.